The 14 T cell receptor beta chains below were found in one sample sequenced in a study of T-cell memory formation after mild COVID-19. A single record per CDR3 protein comes from TCRdb applying MiXCR to the 5' RACE reads. The data hold around 300,000 distinct CDR3 sequences, with roughly an eighth observed a single time. Sequenced material: PBMCs or a T cell subset sorted from them (not recorded which). Receptor source: a man aged 18 to 30 who had mild COVID-19 (a few samples of this study predate the infection). Cell type and time point are not known.

The gene calls are TRBV21-1 and TRBJ1-1; the tabulated D call, TRBD1, remains unverified against the DNA. TRBV21-1 is flagged as a pseudogene. There are 16 residues in the CDR3. The CDR3 DNA reads as TGTGCCAGCAGCAAACGGTCCAGGGGGGTGAACACTGAAGCTTTCTTT. This gives the protein CASSKRSRGVNTEAFF.

The gene calls are TRBV10-2 and TRBJ1-5; 7 bases fit TRBD1. The J segment lost 10 bases and the V segment lost 5 bases, leaving 5 bases of the junction unmatched. Germline-derived CDR1 and CDR2 are WSHSY and SAAADI. CDR3 size: 12 residues. The CDR3 DNA reads as TGCGCCAGCAGTAATAGACAGGGACCCCAGCATTTT. As protein: CASSNRQGPQHF.

This clonotype has only a few counts. The chain uses TRBV6-2 or TRBV6-3 and TRBJ2-7, with 9 positions matching TRBD2. Germline CDR1 is MNHEY and CDR2 is SVGEGT. The CDR3 is 17 amino acids. The V segment lost 0 bases and the J segment 1 base; nucleotides outside the gene matches: 7. This CDR3 is CASSYSASGAQSYEQYV. In nucleotides, the CDR3 is TGTGCCAGCAGTTACTCGGCTAGCGGGGCGCAGTCCTACGAGCAGTACGTC.

CDR3: CASSVWGGRYNEQFF. Here the CDR3 DNA reads TGTGCCAGCAGCGTCTGGGGGGGCCGATACAATGAGCAGTTCTTC. The chain carries TRBV7-2 and TRBJ2-1; maybe TRBD2 (7 bases). The ends were cut back, 5 bases at V and 4 bases at J, with 15 bases in the middle. The germline gives CDR1 SGHTA, CDR2 FQGNSA. The CDR3 loop spans 15 amino acids.

The rearrangement links TRBV7-9 to TRBJ2-3, with D perhaps TRBD2 (7 bases). This CDR3 has 14 amino acids. Germline CDR1 and CDR2: SEHNR and FQNEAQ (reference sequence). Trimming left V 4 bases short and J 5 bases short, with 13 bases between. The CDR3 nucleotides are TGTGCCAGCAGCTGGGGAGGGGGACAAGATACGCAGTATTTT. Its translation is CASSWGGGQDTQYF.

The CDR3 spells CASSVGQNYEQYF. The CDR3 DNA follows: TGTGCCAGCAGCGTAGGGCAGAACTACGAGCAGTACTTC. The chain uses TRBV9 and TRBJ2-7; the D is unclear. This CDR3 contains 13 residues. Trimming stripped 0 bases from V and 3 bases from J, with 7 bases between. The germline V gene encodes CDR1 SGDLS and CDR2 YYNGEE. Based on the CDR3 plus reference TRBV9 and TRBJ2-7, the full variable domain is DSGVTQTPKHLITATGQRVTLRCSPRSGDLSVYWYQQSLDQGLQFLIQYYNGEERAKGNILERFSAQQFPDLHSELNLSSLELGDSALYFCASSVGQNYEQYFGPGTRLTVT.

The genes are TRBV20-1 and TRBJ2-3; D unclear. The CDR3 runs to 14 residues. CDR1 is DFQATT and CDR2 is SNEGSKA in the germline V gene (reference sequence). The ends were cut back, 0 bases at V and 4 bases at J, with 11 bases in the middle. CDR3 DNA sequence: TGCAGTGCTAGAGATACGGCAGCCTCAGATACGCAGTATTTT. This encodes CSARDTAASDTQYF.

The V and J genes are TRBV2 and TRBJ2-7; maybe TRBD1 (6 bases). CDR1 is SNHLY and CDR2 is FYNNEI in the germline V gene. This CDR3 has 14 amino acids. V was trimmed by 2 bases and J by 2 bases, leaving 10 bases between them. This CDR3 is CASSEQGWTYEQYF. The CDR3 region has the DNA TGTGCCAGCAGTGAACAGGGGTGGACCTACGAGCAGTACTTC.

The gene calls are TRBV19 and TRBJ2-5; D call uncertain. Germline assignment: CDR1 LNHDA and CDR2 SQIVND (reference sequence). CDR3 length: 12 amino acids. V was cut by 5 bases and J by 4 bases, with 8 bases left in between. The CDR3 DNA reads TGTGCCAGTAGTTCGAGTTCAGAGACCCAGTACTTC. It is translated as CASSSSSETQYF.

This clonotype was detected once. V and J are TRBV9 and TRBJ1-4; D remains unclear. The V end was cut by 0 bases, the J end by 7 bases, with 10 bases between. Germline V CDR1 and CDR2: SGDLS, YYNGEE. The CDR3 has 14 amino acids. DNA of the CDR3: TGTGCCAGCAGCGTAGGTGGTGGGTCTGAAAAACTGTTTTTT. Translation gives CASSVGGGSEKLFF.

The rearrangement links TRBV7-2 to TRBJ1-1, with unresolved D. The length of the CDR3 is 15 residues. V lost 2 bases and J 1 base, leaving 11 bases between the germline ends. Germline V gene lookup returns CDR1 SGHTA and CDR2 FQGNSA. This CDR3 reads CASSLSPRGNTEAFF. The DNA for the CDR3 is TGTGCCAGCAGCTTATCTCCCCGGGGGAACACTGAAGCTTTCTTT.

This chain uses TRBV5-1 with TRBJ2-2, with a tentative D call TRBD2 (7 bases). The CDR3 has 16 residues. Trimming cost V 0 bases and J 6 bases, with 15 bases left between them. Germline assignment: CDR1 SGHRS and CDR2 YFSETQ. CDR3 bases: TGCGCCAGCAGCTTGGCCCGGGGGGCCGAAGCCGGGGAGCTGTTTTTT. It translates to CASSLARGAEAGELFF.

Only a few counts were recorded for this clonotype. CDR3 nucleotide sequence: TGCAGCGTTGAAACGGGTGATAATTCACCCCTCCACTTT. Protein product: CSVETGDNSPLHF. The chain recombines TRBV29-1 with TRBJ1-6; D is ambiguous. V was pared by 2 bases and J by 5 bases, with 7 bases between. Germline CDR1 is SQVTM and CDR2 is ANQGSEA. The CDR3 runs to 13 residues.

This clonotype has only a few counts. The V call is TRBV20-1, the J call TRBJ2-7; the D is unclear. V dropped 6 bases and J dropped 2 bases, with 14 bases sitting between them. This CDR3 region has 13 residues. Germline lookup yields CDR1 DFQATT and CDR2 SNEGSKA (reference sequence). This chain's CDR3 is CSARPRATYEQYF. The CDR3 coding sequence is TGCAGTGCCCGACCCCGGGCGACCTACGAGCAGTACTTC.